These 17 T cell receptor beta chains originate from one sample sequenced in a study of cytomegalovirus exposure and HLA in healthy donors. Primers: 60 Vbeta forward and 13 Jbeta reverse. Repertoires were generated with immunoSEQ multiplex PCR, while TCRdb's copy carries only in-frame clones and drops some. The repertoire table contains about 92,000 clones. Sequences were obtained from PBMCs. The receptors originated from a man aged 50 or older in good health and CMV-seropositive.

The rearrangement links TRBV19 to TRBJ1-2; TRBD1 aligns across 10 bases. CDR3 length: 14 amino acids. After removal of 6 bases from V and 4 bases from J, the junction contained 5 bases not matched to a gene. Germline values: CDR1 LNHDA, CDR2 SQIVND (reference sequence). CDR3 sequence reads: CASRTGGRFYGYTF. Here the CDR3 DNA reads TGTGCCAGTAGGACAGGGGGCAGGTTCTATGGCTACACCTTC.

This rearrangement joins TRBV18 to TRBJ1-3, with D unresolved. V dropped 1 base and J dropped 0 bases, with 16 bases sitting between them. The CDR3 sequence is 18 residues long. Germline V gene lookup returns CDR1 KGHSH and CDR2 LQKENI. In nucleotides, the CDR3 is TGTGCCAGCTCACCACTTGCTAAATTGGACTTCTCTGGAAACACCATATATTTT. Protein sequence: CASSPLAKLDFSGNTIYF.

This chain connects TRBV27 to TRBJ1-5, with D hard to call. V lost 5 bases and J 7 bases, leaving 21 bases between the germline ends. The germline gives CDR1 MNHEY, CDR2 SMNVEV (reference sequence). This CDR3 region has 16 residues. The CDR3 coding sequence is TGTGCCAGCAGTCTGCCCCAACTACAACAAACGCAGCCCCAGCATTTT. Translation: CASSLPQLQQTQPQHF.

The chain uses TRBV9 and TRBJ2-5, with D perhaps matching TRBD2 (5 bases). The germline V gene has CDR1 SGDLS and CDR2 YYNGEE. This CDR3 spans 15 amino acids. Trimming stripped 4 bases from V and 1 base from J, with 14 bases between. Here the CDR3 reads CASSPQGRAQETQYF. The CDR3 DNA reads as TGTGCCAGCAGCCCCCAAGGGCGGGCCCAAGAGACCCAGTACTTC.

The genes are TRBV7-8 and TRBJ2-5; 9 bases fit TRBD2. V was pared by 4 bases and J by 5 bases, with 11 bases of the junction left unmatched. Looked up from germline, CDR1 is SGHVS and CDR2 is FQNEAQ. The CDR3 length is 16 residues. CDR3: CASSSSSGRRSETQYF. CDR3 bases: TGTGCCAGCAGCTCCAGTAGCGGGAGAAGATCCGAGACCCAGTACTTC. Full variable domain (rest looked up from reference TRBV7-8 and TRBJ2-5): GAGVSQSPRYKVAKRGQDVALRCDPISGHVSLFWYQQALGQGPEFLTYFQNEAQLDKSGLPSDRFFAERPEGSVSTLKIQRTQQEDSAVYLCASSSSSGRRSETQYFGPGTRLLVL.

The chain couples TRBV9 to TRBJ2-7; D is possibly TRBD1 (7 bases). Germline V gene sequence: CDR1 SGDLS, CDR2 YYNGEE. Trimming shortened V by 2 bases and J by 3 bases, and 12 bases separated the two germline ends. The CDR3 spans 14 residues. The CDR3 DNA reads TGTGCCAGCAGCGTCAGGGGGGAAGACTACGAGCAGTACTTC. This codes for CASSVRGEDYEQYF.

The chain carries TRBV27 and TRBJ1-2; D is perhaps TRBD1 (5 bases). V lost 0 bases to trimming and J lost 4 bases, with 12 bases between them. This CDR3 contains 15 residues. Germline V gene lookup returns CDR1 MNHEY and CDR2 SMNVEV (reference sequence). The CDR3 here is CASSLSGGSRYGYTF. The CDR3 coding sequence is TGTGCCAGCAGTTTATCGGGGGGGAGTCGCTATGGCTACACCTTC.

The chain links TRBV28 to TRBJ2-1; the D gene is possibly TRBD2 (5 bases). Trimming took 9 bases from V and 9 from J, leaving 15 bases between them. CDR3 length equals 12 residues. Per the germline V gene, CDR1 is MDHEN and CDR2 is SYDVKM. CDR3 sequence reads: CASQSGPSEQFF. CDR3 DNA: TGTGCCAGTCAGAGCGGACCCAGTGAGCAGTTCTTC.

The genes are TRBV5-1 and TRBJ1-2; 8 bases line up with TRBD1. The J segment lost 3 bases and the V segment lost 4 bases, leaving 5 bases of the junction unmatched. Germline CDR1 and CDR2: SGHRS and YFSETQ. The CDR3 runs to 14 residues. The CDR3 DNA follows: TGCGCCAGCAGCCCAGGGGGCGCGGACTATGGCTACACCTTC. Its translation is CASSPGGADYGYTF. Based on the CDR3 plus reference TRBV5-1 and TRBJ1-2, the full variable domain is KAGVTQTPRYLIKTRGQQVTLSCSPISGHRSVSWYQQTPGQGLQFLFEYFSETQRNKGNFPGRFSGRQFSNSRSEMNVSTLELGDSALYLCASSPGGADYGYTFGSGTRLTVV.

The chain uses TRBV7-8 and TRBJ2-1; the match to TRBD2 covers 7 bases. The germline CDR1 and CDR2 sequences are SGHVS and FQNEAQ. This CDR3 is built from 14 residues. With 4 bases clipped from V and 0 bases from J, the junction kept 0 bases outside the gene matches. The CDR3 DNA reads TGTGCCAGCAGCTGGGACTACTCCTACAATGAGCAGTTCTTC. Its protein is CASSWDYSYNEQFF.

The chain has TRBV9 and TRBJ1-4; 8 positions agree with TRBD1. Germline V gene sequence: CDR1 SGDLS, CDR2 YYNGEE. The J segment lost 2 bases and the V segment lost 3 bases, leaving 3 bases of the junction unmatched. CDR3 length: 15 amino acids. The CDR3 sequence is CASSGSGGTNEKLFF. CDR3 coding DNA: TGTGCCAGCAGCGGATCAGGGGGCACTAATGAAAAACTGTTTTTT.

This rearrangement joins TRBV7-8 to TRBJ2-7, with a tentative D call TRBD1 (7 bases). Trimming took 7 bases from V and 4 from J, leaving 14 bases between them. Germline CDR1 SGHVS, CDR2 FQNEAQ. The CDR3 loop spans 13 amino acids. The CDR3 DNA reads TGTGCCAGCACTCAGGGGGGCGGATACGAGCAGTACTTC. Protein sequence: CASTQGGGYEQYF.

The genes are TRBV18 and TRBJ2-1, with a possible D match to TRBD2 (6 bases). V lost 0 bases and J 5 bases, leaving 11 bases between the germline ends. CDR1 is KGHSH and CDR2 is LQKENI in the germline V gene. The CDR3 extends over 15 amino acids. DNA of the CDR3: TGTGCCAGCTCACCACCTGGAGGGTCCGACAATGAGCAGTTCTTC. Translation: CASSPPGGSDNEQFF. The full variable domain, rest sourced from reference TRBV18 and TRBJ2-1, is NAGVMQNPRHLVRRRGQEARLRCSPMKGHSHVYWYRQLPEEGLKFMVYLQKENIIDESGMPKERFSAEFPKEGPSILRIQQVVRGDSAAYFCASSPPGGSDNEQFFGPGTRLTVL.

The V call is TRBV29-1, the J call TRBJ2-3; TRBD2 might be the D (5 bases). The CDR3 is 13 residues long. Trimming took off 4 bases at V and 5 bases at J, with 13 bases between the two ends. Per the germline V gene, CDR1 is SQVTM and CDR2 is ANQGSEA. Here the CDR3 reads CSVAIWELDTQYF. The CDR3, as DNA: TGCAGCGTTGCAATCTGGGAGTTAGATACGCAGTATTTT.

This chain connects TRBV5-1 to TRBJ2-7; 7 bases align to TRBD1. The J segment lost 0 bases and the V segment lost 2 bases, leaving 5 bases of the junction unmatched. The CDR3 consists of 15 residues. Germline-derived CDR1 and CDR2 are SGHRS and YFSETQ. The CDR3 region is CASSLGTADSYEQYF. The CDR3 coding sequence is TGCGCCAGCAGCTTAGGGACAGCTGACTCCTACGAGCAGTACTTC.

Regarding this clone: The CDR3 ends on some other residue instead of the conserved phenylalanine or tryptophan, so this is likely a read error. J is TRBJ1-2 and V is TRBV5-4; TRBD1 might be the D (5 bases). Germline lookup yields CDR1 SGHNT and CDR2 YYREEE (reference sequence). V lost 0 bases, J lost 6 bases, and 9 bases lay in between. CDR3 size: 13 residues. CDR3 DNA sequence: TGTGCCAGCAGCTTGGTGGGGGGGGATGGCTACACCCTC. Translating gives CASSLVGGDGYTL.

The genes are TRBV5-4 and TRBJ2-7, with a weak D call TRBD1 (6 bases). V was pared by 1 base and J by 9 bases, with 14 bases between. The germline CDR1 and CDR2 sequences are SGHNT and YYREEE (reference sequence). The CDR3 runs 13 residues. The CDR3 nucleotides are TGTGCCAGCAGCTTGATGGGGACACCCAGGCAGTACGTC. This encodes CASSLMGTPRQYV.